This T cell receptor (beta chain) comes out of a study of blood T cell repertoires in COVID-19. In the original analysis: Counts of nucleated cells, estimated from reference gene primer amplification, were obtained. TCRdb's copy holds only in-frame clones and misses some; the assay was immunoSEQ multiplex PCR. V, J and clone size derive from that table, while D and trimming were established from the DNA sequence. This sample has approximately 150,000 clones, with 65% to 90% found just once. V lost 7 bases, J lost 3 bases, and 8 bases stayed unmatched. CDR1 and CDR2 (germline): SNHLY, FYNNEI. The CDR3 has 14 amino acids.

The sequencing input was peripheral blood. The clonotype was recovered from a man aged 60 to 69 with active or convalescent COVID-19. The V call is TRBV2, the J call TRBJ1-2; the match to TRBD1 covers 7 bases. In nucleotides, the CDR3 is TGTGCCAGCACAGGGGGAAGATCGTACTATGGCTACACCTTC. This codes for CASTGGRSYYGYTF.